A selection of T cell receptor beta chains follows, all from one sample in a study of blood T cell repertoires in COVID-19. The assay was immunoSEQ multiplex PCR, and TCRdb's table has in-frame clones only and misses some. The data contain roughly 170,000 clones, 80% to 90% of them seen just once; the ten biggest clones take up more than 20%. Sample: peripheral blood. The receptors come from a man aged 65 to 85 with active or convalescent COVID-19. CDR3s include the opening cysteine and the closing phenylalanine or tryptophan. A D gene is named only where the DNA matches it firmly. Clone sizes are given selectively: once, few, many, or a class where the clone is expanded.

clone_size	cdr3_length	d_call	v_call	j_call	cdr3_aa	cdr3_nt
-	15	TRBD1	TRBV18	TRBJ1-1	CASRSQGASNTEAFF	TGTGCCAGCCGATCTCAGGGGGCATCGAACACTGAAGCTTTCTTT
-	17	-	TRBV5-1	TRBJ1-6	CASSLERGGRANSPLHF	TGCGCCAGCAGCTTGGAACGGGGCGGGAGGGCGAATTCACCCCTCCACTTT
once	13	-	TRBV29-1	TRBJ2-5	CSAGRGTQETQYF	TGCAGCGCCGGCCGCGGGACCCAAGAGACCCAGTACTTC
-	12	TRBD1	TRBV6-4	TRBJ1-1	CATGTENTEAFF	TGTGCCACCGGGACAGAGAACACTGAAGCTTTCTTT
-	15	TRBD1	TRBV3-1/TRBV3-2	TRBJ2-1	CASSLYRGAYNEQFF	TGTGCCAGCAGCCTCTACAGGGGGGCCTACAATGAGCAGTTCTTC
-	14	-	TRBV2	TRBJ1-5	CASSEATKNQPQHF	TGTGCCAGCAGTGAAGCGACAAAGAATCAGCCCCAGCATTTT
-	12	-	TRBV6-5	TRBJ2-7	CASGTFNYEQYF	TGTGCCAGTGGGACATTCAATTACGAGCAGTACTTC
-	15	-	TRBV28	TRBJ2-5	CASSRPGTTQETQYF	TGTGCCAGCAGTCGCCCCGGGACAACTCAAGAGACCCAGTACTTC
-	13	-	TRBV11-2	TRBJ1-1	CASSLDRNTEAFF	TGTGCCAGCAGCCTAGATCGTAACACTGAAGCTTTCTTT
-	15	-	TRBV6-6	TRBJ1-1	CASSSEGLTNTEAFF	TGTGCCAGCAGTTCCGAGGGACTGACGAACACTGAAGCTTTCTTT
-	15	-	TRBV7-8	TRBJ1-3	CASSLRTVSGNTIYF	TGTGCCAGCAGCTTGCGGACAGTCTCTGGAAACACCATATATTTT
-	15	-	TRBV11-2	TRBJ1-4	CASSSSPRVNEKLFF	TGTGCCAGCAGCTCCTCCCCCCGGGTTAATGAAAAACTGTTTTTT
once	13	-	TRBV7-2	TRBJ1-2	CASSLSRGGGYTF	TGTGCCAGCAGCTTGTCAAGGGGGGGTGGCTACACCTTC
-	18	-	TRBV14	TRBJ1-1	CASSQRKGGGGWNTEAFF	TGTGCCAGCAGCCAACGCAAAGGTGGGGGCGGGTGGAACACTGAAGCTTTCTTT
-	16	-	TRBV4-3	TRBJ2-1	CASSSIGGNRYNEQFF	TGCGCCAGCAGCTCAATCGGGGGAAATCGCTACAATGAGCAGTTCTTC
-	15	TRBD1	TRBV27	TRBJ2-7	CASSRPGTGNYEQYF	TGTGCCAGCAGTCGCCCCGGGACAGGGAACTACGAGCAGTACTTC
-	12	-	TRBV19	TRBJ1-5	CASKSRDQPQHF	TGTGCCAGTAAGTCTCGAGATCAGCCCCAGCATTTT
-	14	-	TRBV29-1	TRBJ1-2	CSVGGDKALYGYTF	TGCAGCGTTGGGGGCGACAAGGCACTCTATGGCTACACCTTC
-	14	-	TRBV5-1	TRBJ1-2	CASRWDTRGYGYTF	TGCGCCAGCAGGTGGGACACCCGGGGCTATGGCTACACCTTC
-	16	-	TRBV7-2	TRBJ1-1	CASSPDSNAFNTEAFF	TGTGCCAGCAGCCCGGACTCTAATGCCTTCAACACTGAAGCTTTCTTT
-	15	-	TRBV7-2	TRBJ1-5	CASSSRGSGDQPQHF	TGTGCCAGCAGCTCAAGGGGGTCTGGGGATCAGCCCCAGCATTTT
-	12	-	TRBV5-1	TRBJ2-1	CASNDPGGLQFF	TGCGCCAGTAACGACCCTGGTGGGCTGCAGTTCTTC
-	14	TRBD1	TRBV5-4	TRBJ1-2	CASSFRGTGYGYTF	TGTGCCAGCAGCTTCCGGGGGACAGGTTATGGCTACACCTTC
-	14	-	TRBV5-4	TRBJ1-2	CASSTRTAVEGYTF	TGTGCCAGCAGCACCCGGACAGCGGTAGAAGGCTACACCTTC
-	14	TRBD1	TRBV2	TRBJ2-4	CASSPQGAKNIQYF	TGTGCCAGCTCCCCACAGGGGGCCAAAAACATTCAGTACTTC
-	13	-	TRBV19	TRBJ2-5	CASSNLAKETQYF	TGTGCCAGTAGTAACCTGGCCAAAGAGACCCAGTACTTC
-	11	-	TRBV29-1	TRBJ1-1	CSVLDYTEAFF	TGCAGCGTTCTCGACTACACTGAAGCTTTCTTT
-	15	TRBD1	TRBV18	TRBJ1-1	CASSPGTARGTEAFF	TGTGCCAGCTCACCGGGGACAGCCCGAGGCACTGAAGCTTTCTTT
-	19	TRBD1	TRBV6-1	TRBJ1-1	CASSEGTFRDRAQGTEAFF	TGTGCCAGCAGTGAAGGGACCTTCCGGGACAGGGCTCAGGGGACTGAAGCTTTCTTT
-	13	TRBD1	TRBV19	TRBJ1-1	CASSRTGVTEAFF	TGTGCCAGTAGTAGGACAGGGGTTACTGAAGCTTTCTTT
-	14	-	TRBV28	TRBJ1-4	CASSLPAGYEKLFF	TGTGCCAGCAGTTTACCGGCGGGATATGAAAAACTGTTTTTT
-	16	TRBD1	TRBV14	TRBJ2-2	CASSQKGTGFTGELFF	TGTGCCAGCAGCCAAAAAGGGACAGGCTTCACCGGGGAGCTGTTTTTT
few	15	-	TRBV30	TRBJ1-2	CAWSDQGWANYGYTF	TGTGCCTGGAGTGACCAGGGTTGGGCTAACTATGGCTACACCTTC
-	19	-	TRBV24-1	TRBJ2-2	CATSDLRARQPPNTGELFF	TGTGCCACCAGTGATTTGCGGGCTCGACAGCCACCGAACACCGGGGAGCTGTTTTTT
-	14	-	TRBV7-2	TRBJ2-7	CASSLAVTNYEQYF	TGTGCCAGCAGCTTAGCGGTGACAAACTACGAGCAGTACTTC
-	15	TRBD1	TRBV13	TRBJ2-5	CASSFQGAPAETQYF	TGTGCCAGCAGCTTCCAGGGGGCGCCGGCGGAGACCCAGTACTTC
-	16	TRBD2	TRBV5-1	TRBJ2-5	CASSLDLAGAVETQYF	TGCGCCAGCAGCTTGGATCTAGCGGGAGCGGTAGAGACCCAGTACTTC
-	15	-	TRBV7-2	TRBJ1-5	CASSLGQARSQPQHF	TGTGCCAGCAGCTTAGGGCAGGCACGCAGTCAGCCCCAGCATTTT
-	18	TRBD2	TRBV27	TRBJ2-7	CASSLSSRAGRATYEQYF	TGTGCCAGCAGTTTATCCTCTAGGGCAGGGAGGGCAACCTACGAGCAGTACTTC
few	13	TRBD1	TRBV12-3/TRBV12-4	TRBJ1-5	CASSDRVTQPQHF	TGTGCCAGCAGTGACAGGGTCACTCAGCCCCAGCATTTT